A single sample is the source of the 4 T cell receptor beta chains below, sequenced in a study of blood T cells in healthy people across ages. The use of a sample-barcoded 5' primer and a J-beta primer mix characterized a second PCR of roughly 6 to 11 cycles. TCRdb re-called the 5' RACE reads with MiXCR, one entry per CDR3 protein. In the table there are over 550,000 distinct CDR3 sequences, about 30% of which are singletons. Specimen: blood. Source of these receptors: a woman at least 80 years old in good health.

Ten or more counts support this clonotype. This rearrangement joins TRBV7-7 to TRBJ2-5; 7 bases align to TRBD1. From germline, CDR1 is SSHAT and CDR2 FNYEAQ (reference sequence). J lost 5 bases, V lost 5 bases, and 11 bases had no gene match. The CDR3 is made up of 15 amino acids. DNA for the CDR3: TGTGCCAGCAGCCCCACAGGGGCAGGGGCGGAGACCCAGTACTTC. Protein product: CASSPTGAGAETQYF. Combining the CDR3 with reference TRBV7-7 and TRBJ2-5 gives the whole variable domain GAGVSQSPRYKVTKRGQDVTLRCDPISSHATLYWYQQALGQGPEFLTYFNYEAQPDKSGLPSDRFSAERPEGSISTLTIQRTEQRDSAMYRCASSPTGAGAETQYFGPGTRLLVL.

This clonotype was seen just once. This sequence may be a read error, since a much larger clone differs from it by one base. This chain connects TRBV14 to TRBJ1-1; 9 bases line up with TRBD1. The germline V gene encodes CDR1 SGHDN and CDR2 FVKESK. The CDR3 length is 15 residues. Trimming removed 4 bases from V and 6 bases from J; junction bases left unmatched: 9. CDR3 sequence: CASSPTTGGYAEAFF. The CDR3, as DNA: TGTGCCAGCAGCCCTACCACAGGGGGCTATGCTGAAGCTTTCTTT.

This clonotype was detected ten times or more. The V and J genes are TRBV6-6 and TRBJ2-3; 12 nucleotides agree with TRBD2. The CDR3 runs 16 residues. J lost 0 bases, V lost 6 bases, and 4 bases had no gene match. Looked up from germline, CDR1 is MNHNY and CDR2 is SVGAGI (reference sequence). The CDR3 spells CASSVGTSGSTDTQYF. CDR3 nucleotides: TGTGCCAGCAGCGTTGGGACTAGCGGGAGCACAGATACGCAGTATTTT.

This clonotype appeared many times. V usage is TRBV29-1 and J usage is TRBJ1-1, with 9 bases identical to TRBD1. The CDR3 runs to 13 residues. Trimming at V came to 6 bases and at J to 3 bases, leaving 5 bases not matched to a gene. CDR1 and CDR2 from the germline V gene are SQVTM and ANQGSEA. The DNA of the CDR3 is TGCAGCGTGACGACAGGGGGGGACACTGAAGCTTTCTTT. Translation: CSVTTGGDTEAFF. The full variable domain, completed using reference TRBV29-1 and TRBJ1-1, is SAVISQKPSRDICQRGTSLTIQCQVDSQVTMMFWYRQQPGQSLTLIATANQGSEATYESGFVIDKFPISRPNLTFSTLTVSNMSPEDSSIYLCSVTTGGDTEAFFGQGTRLTVV.